This paragraph covers one T cell receptor (beta chain) sequence. The antigen remains undetermined. This sample was taken from a study of blood T cells in healthy people across ages. Across the study: The template switching approach captured approximately one barcoded beta molecule for every two T cells.

Germline V lookup: CDR1 KGHSH, CDR2 LQKENI. This CDR3 comprises 15 residues. V gave up 3 bases and J gave up 4 bases; unmatched junction bases: 8. Study-wide findings and caveats: Those diversity estimates obtained from one million T cells were thought to be underestimates. There was a strong correlation between TCR beta diversity and naive T cell percentage.

For the second PCR, which ran for about 6 to 12 cycles, a sample-barcoded 5' primer and a J-beta primer mix were used. At least 2.5 million CDR3-containing paired-end reads were obtained per sample. One entry per CDR3 protein, called by TCRdb with MiXCR from the 5' RACE reads. The table records some 1,800,000 distinct CDR3 sequences, roughly two fifths of them present only once. This receptor was obtained from a human donor in good health. This sequence joins TRBV18 and TRBJ1-2; 7 bases agree with TRBD1. Specimen: blood. The CDR3 region is CASSPDRDSAYGYTF. The DNA for the CDR3 is TGTGCCAGCTCACCGGACCGGGACAGTGCCTATGGCTACACCTTC.